The rows below give T cell receptor beta chains drawn from one sample of a study of beta chain features in type 1 diabetes. Profiled with immunoSEQ multiplex PCR; TCRdb holds only in-frame clones, not every one. The sample records under 450,000 clones, 11% to 15% being singletons. Sequenced: naive CD4+ T cells from blood. These receptors came from a man aged 25 to 40 in good health. The CDR3 runs from the conserved cysteine through the conserved F or W. D genes are given only for firm matches. Clone size is not always given. Where it is, it says once, few, many or a class for expanded clones.

>TRBJ2-5|.|TRBV5-1|.
TGCGCCAGCAGCTTGGTTGTGTGGGAGACCCAGTACTTC
CASSLVVWETQYF
>TRBJ2-3|TRBD2|TRBV27|.
TGTGCCAGCAGTTTGAGCGGGGTCCCTATTAGCACAGATACGCAGTATTTT
CASSLSGVPISTDTQYF
>TRBJ1-6|TRBD1|TRBV7-9|few
TGTGCCAGCAGCCCGGGACAGATGGGGTATTCACCCCTCCACTTT
CASSPGQMGYSPLHF
>TRBJ2-3|.|TRBV7-2|few
TGTGCCAGCAGCCAATCGGCAGGCACAGATACGCAGTATTTT
CASSQSAGTDTQYF
>TRBJ2-5|TRBD1|TRBV29-1|.
TGCAGCGTGGAAACAGGGGCCGCGGAGTACTTC
CSVETGAAEYF
>TRBJ1-2|.|TRBV30|.
TGTGCCTGGAGTGGCCCAAGCCTGACAGGTCGTAACTATGGCTACACCTTC
CAWSGPSLTGRNYGYTF
>TRBJ1-1|.|TRBV4-3|.
TGCGCCAGCAGCCTCTTTAGGGATTTCAACACTGAAGCTTTCTTT
CASSLFRDFNTEAFF
>TRBJ2-7|.|TRBV10-3|.
TGTGCCATCAGCGTTGAGGGGATGGACGAGCAGTACTTC
CAISVEGMDEQYF
>TRBJ1-2|TRBD1|TRBV7-2|.
TGTGCCAGCAGAACTGGTGGGACAGGGCCGAGCTACACCTTC
CASRTGGTGPSYTF
>TRBJ2-1|TRBD1|TRBV5-1|.
TGCGCCAGCAGAACTGGGACAGTCCCCAATGAGCAGTTCTTC
CASRTGTVPNEQFF
>TRBJ2-3|.|TRBV4-1|few
TGCGCCAGCAGCCCCGCATTCAGCATCACAGATACGCAGTATTTT
CASSPAFSITDTQYF
>TRBJ2-3|.|TRBV11-2|few
TGTGCCAGCAGCTTAGGGAGCGGTAGCACAGATACGCAGTATTTT
CASSLGSGSTDTQYF
>TRBJ2-3|TRBD2|TRBV4-3|.
TGCGCCAGCAGCCACGGGACTAGCACCGACCCAGATACGCAGTATTTT
CASSHGTSTDPDTQYF
>TRBJ2-5|TRBD2|TRBV11-2|few
TGTGCCAGCAGCCCGTGGACTAGTAAAGAGACCCAGTACTTC
CASSPWTSKETQYF
>TRBJ1-4|.|TRBV29-1|.
TGCAGCGTACACCTATCCCGTCGGGGGGAAAAACTGTTTTTT
CSVHLSRRGEKLFF
>TRBJ2-3|.|TRBV9|few
TGTGCCAGCAGCGTAGGAGGGAGTGGGGCAGATACGCAGTATTTT
CASSVGGSGADTQYF
>TRBJ2-2|.|TRBV5-7|few
TGTGCCAGCAGCTTGCCGTCTCGGGATATTCGGGGGGAGCTGTTTTTT
CASSLPSRDIRGELFF
>TRBJ1-6|TRBD1|TRBV11-2|.
TGTGCCAGCAGCTCTCTAGCCGGGACAGCGAATTCACCCCTCCACTTT
CASSSLAGTANSPLHF
>TRBJ1-1|.|TRBV7-9|few
TGTGCCAGCAGGGACGGACAATATCCGAACACTGAAGCTTTCTTT
CASRDGQYPNTEAFF
>TRBJ1-1|TRBD1|TRBV4-2|.
TGTGCCAGCAGCCAAGGGACAGGGCCCATGAACACTGAAGCTTTCTTT
CASSQGTGPMNTEAFF
>TRBJ2-3|.|TRBV5-1|.
TGCGCCAGCAGCTTGGCCGGAGGCACAGATACGCAGTATTTT
CASSLAGGTDTQYF